Listed below are T cell receptor beta chains from one sample, sequenced in a study of shared clonotypes between healthy human individuals. TCRdb's copy holds only in-frame clones and misses some; the assay was immunoSEQ multiplex PCR. The table lists some 2,400,000 clones, approximately 94% of them singletons, with around 0.13% in the top ten. The sample was naive CD4+ T cells sorted from blood. All receptors come from a man younger than 30 in good health. Each CDR3 is given with its conserved first and last residue. Each record gives: D gene, clone size, J gene, V gene, CDR3 DNA, CDR3 protein. D genes are given only for firm matches. Rows may omit the clone size; those that give it use once, few, many or a size class.

D: .
size: .
J: TRBJ1-2
V: TRBV30
DNA: TGTGCCTGGAGTGTACAAGAGGGAGGCTATGGCTACACCTTC
CDR3: CAWSVQEGGYGYTF

D: TRBD1
size: .
J: TRBJ1-4
V: TRBV5-4
DNA: TGTGCCGGCAGCGGAAAGGGGACAGGGACAATTAATGAAAAACTGTTTTTT
CDR3: CAGSGKGTGTINEKLFF

D: TRBD2
size: .
J: TRBJ2-7
V: TRBV9
DNA: TGTGCCAGCAGCCCACGTGGTAGCGGGGACTCCTACGAGCAGTACTTC
CDR3: CASSPRGSGDSYEQYF

D: .
size: .
J: TRBJ1-1
V: TRBV2
DNA: TGTGCCAGCAGAGAAAATTTGAACACTGAAGCTTTCTTT
CDR3: CASRENLNTEAFF

D: TRBD2
size: .
J: TRBJ2-3
V: TRBV10-1
DNA: TGCGCCAGCAGTAAGGAGCGGGGGGGGGCAGATACGCAGTATTTT
CDR3: CASSKERGGADTQYF

D: .
size: .
J: TRBJ2-2
V: TRBV18
DNA: TGTGCCAGCTCACCAAGGGCCTACACCGGGGAGCTGTTTTTT
CDR3: CASSPRAYTGELFF

D: .
size: .
J: TRBJ1-6
V: TRBV5-1
DNA: TGCGCCAGCAGCTTGGAGGCAGGTAATTCACCCCTCCACTTT
CDR3: CASSLEAGNSPLHF

D: .
size: .
J: TRBJ1-3
V: TRBV6-6
DNA: TGTGCCAGCAATCCGGCTAGCTCTGGAAACACCATATATTTT
CDR3: CASNPASSGNTIYF

D: .
size: once
J: TRBJ2-5
V: TRBV30
DNA: TGTGCCTGGAGGGATAGCGCCAGCCCGACCCAGTACTTC
CDR3: CAWRDSASPTQYF

D: .
size: .
J: TRBJ2-7
V: TRBV7-8
DNA: TGTGCCAGCAGCTTAGAAGACGAGCAGTACTTC
CDR3: CASSLEDEQYF

D: TRBD1
size: .
J: TRBJ1-1
V: TRBV29-1
DNA: TGCAGCGTCGCGACAGGGTCTTACACTGAAGCTTTCTTT
CDR3: CSVATGSYTEAFF

D: .
size: .
J: TRBJ1-1
V: TRBV30
DNA: TGTGCCTGGAGTGAGACAGGCACTGAAGCTTTCTTT
CDR3: CAWSETGTEAFF

D: TRBD1
size: .
J: TRBJ2-7
V: TRBV4-1
DNA: TGCGCCAGCAGCCAGACCAGGGTCGGGACAGGGGGCTTAGGGTACGAGCAGTACTTC
CDR3: CASSQTRVGTGGLGYEQYF

D: .
size: .
J: TRBJ2-3
V: TRBV4-1
DNA: TGCGCCAGCAGCCAAGAGCGGGGGCCGCAGTATTTT
CDR3: CASSQERGPQYF